This TCR beta chain was documented in a study of cytomegalovirus exposure and HLA in healthy donors. Those who donated were healthy bone marrow donors. Primers included in the PCR were 60 Vbeta and 13 Jbeta primers. Libraries were prepared by immunoSEQ multiplex PCR; TCRdb keeps only in-frame clonotypes and omits some of them. The sample has 180,000 or so clones; more than 75% are singletons. J lost 0 bases, V lost 5 bases, and 19 bases had no gene match. Germline CDR1 is MNHEY and CDR2 is SMNVEV (reference sequence). This CDR3 spans 21 amino acids. This clone was observed a handful of times. Specimen: PBMCs. The TCR was taken from a woman aged 45-60 years in good health and CMV-seropositive. The chain has TRBV27 and TRBJ2-1, with TRBD2 matching 10 bases. Written as DNA, the CDR3 is TGTGCCAGCAGTCCGACCGTTACTAGCGGGATTTCCCGGAGCTCCTACAATGAGCAGTTCTTC. Protein sequence: CASSPTVTSGISRSSYNEQFF.